This entry concerns a single TCR beta chain. The data are from a study of T cells after somatic rescue of genetic block. Germline V gene lookup returns CDR1 MNHEY and CDR2 SVGAGI. The CDR3 spans 15 residues. Losses at the gene ends were 5 bases for V and 3 bases for J; bases not matched to a gene: 8. Measured with immunoSEQ multiplex PCR; TCRdb has only the in-frame clones, and not every one. The sample holds tens of thousands of clones, 92% seen once. This chain joins TRBV6-5 and TRBJ1-2, with TRBD1 identical over 8 bases. The sequenced material came from peripheral blood mononuclear cells (PBMCs). The TCR was taken from a man between 35 and 55 years old. CDR3 in amino acids: CASSIGQGGYYGYTF. The CDR3 nucleotides are TGTGCCAGCAGTATCGGACAGGGCGGGTACTATGGCTACACCTTC.